The rows below give T cell receptor beta chains drawn from one sample of a study of monozygotic twins with inflammatory bowel disease. One entry per CDR3 protein, without DNA, is what TCRdb gives after re-calling the 5' RACE reads. Its clone listing holds 300,000 to 400,000 distinct CDR3 sequences. The sample taken for sequencing was blood. The receptors stem from a human donor with ulcerative colitis or Crohn's disease, or a healthy co-twin of an affected twin (not recorded which). CDR3s include the opening cysteine and the closing phenylalanine or tryptophan.

v_call	j_call	cdr3_aa
TRBV18	TRBJ2-3	CASSLDLTDTQYF
TRBV4-1	TRBJ2-5	CASSRRDGQETQYF
TRBV20-1	TRBJ1-6	CSARAIPGTGPLSLHF
TRBV28	TRBJ2-7	CASDTGGPWDEQYF
TRBV3-1	TRBJ1-3	CASSLPDSGNTIYF
TRBV29-1	TRBJ2-3	CSVIGGYSTDTQYF
TRBV14	TRBJ2-7	CASSRDRGPYEQYF
TRBV29-1	TRBJ2-5	CSVWPAGEETQYF
TRBV30	TRBJ1-6	CAWRIQGSYNSPLHF
TRBV11-2	TRBJ1-6	CASSLLDRYYSNSPLHF
TRBV5-1	TRBJ1-5	CASSWDGTSNQPQHF
TRBV6-6	TRBJ1-2	CASSPRESAGYTF
TRBV4-2	TRBJ2-7	CASSHMGAAYEQYF
TRBV2	TRBJ1-5	CASTMDGQHQHF
TRBV6-6	TRBJ2-7	CAPKWALNYEQYF
TRBV5-1	TRBJ2-7	CASLGGTSSYEQYF
TRBV7-3	TRBJ2-2	CASSSTGWGGELFF
TRBV5-6	TRBJ2-1	CASSWGHSGISTDEQFF
TRBV5-4	TRBJ2-1	CASSGQESLRPNEQFF
TRBV30	TRBJ2-3	CAMDPTRGGTDTQYF
TRBV5-1	TRBJ1-2	CASSLVPGTYGYTF
TRBV6-4	TRBJ1-2	CASSGRGTNYGYTF
TRBV12-3/TRBV12-4	TRBJ1-4	CASSRKSELFF
TRBV24-1	TRBJ2-3	CATSDRGSSGSEDTQYF
TRBV30	TRBJ2-6	CAGGVSGANVLTF
TRBV27	TRBJ2-2	CASGNKRGQGASGELFF
TRBV10-3	TRBJ1-2	CAISLEGDYGYTF
TRBV19	TRBJ2-7	CASRLKRGAYEQYF
TRBV6-1	TRBJ2-7	CAIARWDEQYF
TRBV7-2	TRBJ1-3	CASSSPRMDSGNTIYF
TRBV7-9	TRBJ2-3	CASSPQTGGTDTQYF
TRBV7-3	TRBJ2-3	CASSLRSSGRAPDTQYF
TRBV28	TRBJ1-2	CASIKGANYGYTF
TRBV5-1	TRBJ2-1	CASSSGGNEQFF
TRBV6-1	TRBJ2-7	CASSGPGLAEYEQYF
TRBV5-1	TRBJ2-7	CASSPIPGPYEQYF
TRBV24-1	TRBJ1-2	CATRGGLDGYTF
TRBV6-1	TRBJ2-3	CATSGLAGEGTDTQYF
TRBV24-1	TRBJ2-7	CATSAGTGDREQYF
TRBV5-5	TRBJ2-1	CASSLLAGGMQSEQFF
TRBV7-9	TRBJ2-1	CASSLTAIEQFF